Sequencing of this T cell receptor beta chain was carried out in a study of shared clonotypes between healthy human individuals. Germline V CDR1 and CDR2: MNHEY, SMNVEV (reference sequence). This CDR3 comprises 15 residues. Measured with immunoSEQ multiplex PCR; TCRdb has only the in-frame clones, and not every one. Among 2.5 million or so clones listed, 90% to 95% were seen once. This clonotype originated in a young man in good health. The chain combines TRBV27 with TRBJ2-5, with TRBD2 as a possible D gene (5 bases). The better agreement between TRBJ2-7 and the DNA end casts doubt on the J call. Sequencing was done on a sample of naive CD4+ T cells sorted from blood. Subset reported: CD45RA+ positively selected. The CDR3 loop reads CASSSLSGNSYEQYF. The CDR3 DNA is TGTGCCAGCAGTAGTCTCTCCGGGAATTCCTACGAGCAGTACTTC.